This TCR beta chain emerged from a study of siplizumab effects on memory and regulatory T cells. Method: immunoSEQ multiplex PCR; TCRdb's copy keeps in-frame clones and lacks some. Of 100,000 or so clones listed, about 92% are singletons. About this clone itself: Its antigen is unknown.

Findings and caveats of the study: Tregs proliferating in siplizumab cultures lacked confirmation of their suppressive function. Under siplizumab, an average around 69% of mappable alloreactive CD4+ clones were Treg-derived, compared with 26.9% in controls.

Sequencing was performed on CD4+ T cells sorted from blood. This sequence originates from a human donor in good health.

CDR3 coding DNA: TGTGCCAGCTCACCACCGGGCCGCACAGATACGCAGTATTTT. It translates to CASSPPGRTDTQYF. V and J are TRBV18 and TRBJ2-3; D gene unclear. Between the trimmed V and J ends, which lost 0 bases and 1 base, there was a span of 5 bases. Germline loops: CDR1 KGHSH, CDR2 LQKENI. This CDR3 has 14 residues.